This T cell receptor beta chain was found in a study of blood T cell repertoires in COVID-19. Whole-study context: Sources were T cells, B-cell-depleted T cells, or PBMCs; the material itself was cDNA or gDNA.

Per the germline V gene, CDR1 is SGHDT and CDR2 is YYEEEE. The CDR3 is 15 amino acids. Germline trimming cut 3 bases from V and 5 bases from J; bases unmatched to any gene: 11. Clones were read by immunoSEQ multiplex PCR, and TCRdb kept only the in-frame ones, dropping some. The sample has 84,000 or so clones; 75% to 85% are singletons. Seattle's cohort entered during active infection and was followed longitudinally. This TCR came from a man in his fifties or sixties with COVID-19, enrolled during active disease. The J gene is TRBJ2-7, the V gene TRBV5-6, with TRBD1 identical over 7 bases. Specimen: peripheral blood. The CDR3 DNA reads TGTGCCAGCAGCTCACCGACCGGGACAGCCCACGAGCAGTACTTC. Translating it yields CASSSPTGTAHEQYF.